What follows are 15 T cell receptor beta chains derived from one specimen sequenced in a study of vaccination effects on CD4 cells after COVID-19 (dated by TCRdb to between 2021 and 2024). The ViraFEST assay stimulated PBMC with viral peptide pools and then used TCR sequencing to identify antigen-specific CD4+ T cell clonotypes by expansion. After less than 13 days of culture, CD4+ T cells were isolated with the EasySep CD4+ T cell isolation kit. Participants received two doses of either the BNT162b2 or the mRNA-1273 mRNA SARS-CoV-2 vaccine. Their target antigens are unknown. The protocol used for the library was the immunoSEQ multiplex PCR assay. Held by TCRdb, this immuneACCESS table contains in-frame sequences only and omits some clones. Under half of the omission traces to an unresolved V gene where checked; the cause of the rest is unknown. For this sample the table gives around 60,000 clones, of which around four fifths were detected only once. The ten largest make up 1% to 1.5% of the sample.

This specimen was CD4+ T cells from PBMCs cultured with HCoV-229E spike peptides, taken after COVID-19 vaccination. The cell subset or site label on this specimen signifies: HCoV-229E spike overlapping peptide pool stimulation. All receptors come from a human donor who received a COVID-19 vaccine.

The gene calls are TRBV7-2 and TRBJ2-2; no definite D call. The CDR3 extends over 16 amino acids. V lost 3 bases, J lost 0 bases, and 11 bases lay in between. Per germline, CDR1 SGHTA and CDR2 FQGNSA. CDR3 nucleotide sequence: TGTGCCAGCAGCTTCCAAGGGCTTTCGAACACCGGGGAGCTGTTTTTT. Amino acid sequence: CASSFQGLSNTGELFF.

This chain links TRBV11-1 with TRBJ1-1, with a weak D call TRBD1 (5 bases). Between the trimmed V and J ends, which lost 5 bases and 0 bases, there was a span of 13 bases. This CDR3 is 15 amino acids long. CDR1 SGHAT and CDR2 FQDESV come from the germline V gene (reference sequence). Here the CDR3 reads CASSRGGAMNTEAFF. CDR3 nucleotide sequence: TGTGCCAGCAGCAGGGGAGGGGCGATGAACACTGAAGCTTTCTTT.

The chain carries TRBV5-4 and TRBJ2-1; TRBD2 might be the D (7 bases). Germline loops: CDR1 SGHNT, CDR2 YYREEE (reference sequence). The CDR3 contains 15 residues. The V and J ends lost 2 bases and 7 bases respectively, with 16 bases between them. In DNA, the CDR3 is TGTGCCAGCAGCTTCGGTGGGGGGGCGTCAAATGAGCAGTTCTTC. It translates to CASSFGGGASNEQFF.

The chain employs TRBV7-2 and TRBJ1-5, with D maybe TRBD1 (5 bases). CDR1 is SGHTA, CDR2 FQGNSA, per germline. The CDR3 covers 15 residues. V lost 1 base and J lost 5, with 12 bases in between. CDR3 coding DNA: TGTGCCAGCAGCTTAGTTGAGGGGACGCATCAGCCCCAGCATTTT. Its protein product is CASSLVEGTHQPQHF.

This rearrangement joins TRBV27 to TRBJ2-5, with TRBD2 identical over 8 bases. V lost 0 bases and J lost 5; bases outside the gene matches: 5. Germline V gene data show CDR1 as MNHEY and CDR2 as SMNVEV (reference sequence). The CDR3 is made up of 15 amino acids. The CDR3 sequence: CASSLSWASGETQYF. The CDR3 DNA sequence: TGTGCCAGCAGTTTATCATGGGCTAGCGGGGAGACCCAGTACTTC.

This clone turned up a few times. The rearrangement uses TRBV6-5 and TRBJ1-5; 9 bases fit TRBD1. Unmatched junction bases numbered 11, after V lost 8 bases and J lost 6 bases. The CDR3 totals 15 residues. Germline V gene sequence: CDR1 MNHEY, CDR2 SVGAGI. The CDR3 DNA follows: TGTGCCAGCGCACCCGGGACAGGGTCTACTCAGCCCCAGCATTTT. It specifies CASAPGTGSTQPQHF.

The chain links TRBV18 to TRBJ1-3; the D is unclear. The CDR3 contains 17 residues. Germline CDR1 KGHSH, CDR2 LQKENI. Trimming shortened V by 6 bases and J by 4 bases, and 22 bases separated the two germline ends. CDR3 amino acids: CASSPLPGLETGNTIYF. CDR3 DNA: TGTGCCAGCTCCCCCCTGCCGGGTCTGGAAACGGGAAACACCATATATTTT.

The V gene is TRBV6-1, the J gene TRBJ2-6; maybe TRBD2 (6 bases). Germline V gives CDR1 MNHNS, CDR2 SASEGT. The V and J ends lost 4 bases and 0 bases respectively, with 10 bases between them. This CDR3 has 16 residues. The CDR3 sequence is CASSGGVLSGANVLTF. CDR3 DNA sequence: TGTGCCAGCAGTGGGGGGGTCCTCTCTGGGGCCAACGTCCTGACTTTC.

This clone has just a few counts. The chain carries TRBV5-1 and TRBJ2-5, with TRBD2 as a possible D gene (5 bases). V was shortened by 4 bases and J by 0 bases, with 10 bases between the two germline ends. Per germline, CDR1 SGHRS and CDR2 YFSETQ. The CDR3 totals 14 residues. The CDR3 DNA sequence: TGCGCCAGCAGCACCCTAGCTTACCAAGAGACCCAGTACTTC. It encodes CASSTLAYQETQYF.

This chain uses TRBV10-2 with TRBJ2-5; possibly TRBD1 for D (5 bases). Germline V gene sequence: CDR1 WSHSY, CDR2 SAAADI. V was shortened by 5 bases and J by 3 bases, with 10 bases between the two germline ends. The CDR3 consists of 13 residues. The CDR3 nucleotides are TGCGCCAGCAGTCGCCAGGGCAAAGAGACCCAGTACTTC. The encoded protein is CASSRQGKETQYF.

The genes are TRBV5-6 and TRBJ2-2, with 9 bases aligning to TRBD2. CDR3 length: 18 residues. CDR1 is SGHDT and CDR2 is YYEEEE in the germline V gene. V lost 2 bases, J lost 0 bases, and 8 bases stayed unmatched. DNA of the CDR3: TGTGCCAGCAGCTTTACGGCGGGGGGGATACCGAACACCGGGGAGCTGTTTTTT. Its translation is CASSFTAGGIPNTGELFF.

The CDR3 bases are TGTGCCAGCAGCCAGGGGGCGATCCAGGAAAAACTGTTTTTT. As protein: CASSQGAIQEKLFF. The chain has TRBV7-2 and TRBJ1-4, with 8 bases fitting TRBD1. V was clipped by 5 bases and J by 8 bases; unmatched bases: 7. Germline CDR1 and CDR2: SGHTA and FQGNSA. This CDR3 region has 14 residues.

The chain combines TRBV7-3 with TRBJ2-3; D is undetermined. The CDR3 is made up of 14 amino acids. CDR1 is SGHTA and CDR2 is FQGTGA in the germline V gene. V was shortened by 4 bases and J by 5 bases, with 13 bases between the two germline ends. CDR3: CASSSGRARDTQYF. The CDR3 bases are TGTGCCAGCAGCTCAGGACGGGCGAGAGATACGCAGTATTTT.

The V and J genes are TRBV9 and TRBJ1-2; D is unclear. The CDR3 loop spans 15 amino acids. Trimming shortened V by 0 bases and J by 0 bases, and 9 bases separated the two germline ends. The V gene's germline CDR1 is SGDLS and CDR2 YYNGEE. The CDR3 nucleotides are TGTGCCAGCAGCGTAGGCGCAGGAGCTAACTATGGCTACACCTTC. Encoded protein: CASSVGAGANYGYTF.

The CDR3: CSARGAAGTSGAYEQYV. Written as DNA, the CDR3 is TGCAGTGCTCGTGGGGCTGCTGGGACTAGCGGGGCCTACGAGCAGTACGTC. The chain recombines TRBV20-1 with TRBJ2-7, with 13 bases lining up with TRBD2. Per germline, CDR1 DFQATT and CDR2 SNEGSKA (reference sequence). The CDR3 loop spans 17 amino acids. V lost 5 bases and J lost 2; bases outside the gene matches: 12.